This T cell receptor (beta chain) is from a study of T cell responses to AZD1222 COVID-19 vaccine. On the study more broadly: Both about-4-week and about-12-week second-dose recipients were combined.

This clone was seen a few times. As yet, its antigen is unknown. Study results and caveats: Seropositive AZD1222 recipients at baseline numbered only six or seven. Repertoires were collected only later (after the peak T cell response had occurred). Spike-specific TCR breadth rose after two AZD1222 doses, and depth rose as well.

This table comes from immunoSEQ multiplex PCR, and its TCRdb copy is limited to in-frame clones, with some not included. The sample records 80,000 or so clones, over 80% being singletons. The CDR3 is made up of 14 amino acids. The germline V and J ends were trimmed by 4 bases and 1 base, with 10 bases remaining between them. The V gene's germline CDR1 is SGHNT and CDR2 YENEEA. The clonotype originates from an adult in good health. Sequencing used peripheral blood, obtained on day 0 of AZD1222 vaccination. The rearrangement links TRBV11-3 to TRBJ1-1; D unresolved. CDR3 DNA sequence: TGTGCCAGCAGCTCAGGATACTCGAACACTGAAGCTTTCTTT. Protein sequence: CASSSGYSNTEAFF.